This T cell receptor (beta chain) was identified in a study of blood T cell repertoires in COVID-19. Study-level background: PBMCs, B-cell-depleted T cells, or T cells were the source of the cDNA or gDNA that made up the material.

The J segment lost 6 bases and the V segment lost 3 bases, leaving 3 bases of the junction unmatched. The CDR3 contains 15 residues. Germline CDR1 LGHDT, CDR2 YNNKEL (reference sequence). The repertoire was sequenced with immunoSEQ multiplex PCR; TCRdb's copy has only in-frame clones and lacks some. The sample shows a few hundred thousand clones, around nine tenths of them seen only once. The TCR was taken from a woman in her 50s who had recovered from COVID-19. The chain recombines TRBV3-1 (or the pseudogene TRBV3-2) with TRBJ2-1, with 12 bases that match TRBD2. Material: PBMCs or T cells enriched from blood (not recorded which). This CDR3 reads CASSQLAGGPNEQFF. The CDR3 DNA reads as TGTGCCAGCAGCCAGCTAGCGGGGGGGCCCAATGAGCAGTTCTTC.